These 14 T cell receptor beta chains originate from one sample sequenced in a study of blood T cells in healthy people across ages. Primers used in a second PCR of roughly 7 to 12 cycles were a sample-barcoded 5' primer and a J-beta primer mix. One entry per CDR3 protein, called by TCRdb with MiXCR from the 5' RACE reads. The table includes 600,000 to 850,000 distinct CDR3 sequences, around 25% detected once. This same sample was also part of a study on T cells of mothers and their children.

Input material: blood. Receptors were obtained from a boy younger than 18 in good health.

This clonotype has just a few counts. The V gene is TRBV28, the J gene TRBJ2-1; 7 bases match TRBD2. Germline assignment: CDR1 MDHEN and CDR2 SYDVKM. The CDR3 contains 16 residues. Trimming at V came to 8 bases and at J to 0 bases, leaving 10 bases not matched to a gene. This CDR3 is CASLGSAGSSYNEQFF. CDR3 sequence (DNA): TGTGCCAGCCTCGGATCAGCGGGGAGCTCCTACAATGAGCAGTTCTTC. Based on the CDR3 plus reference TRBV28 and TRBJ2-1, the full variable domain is DVKVTQSSRYLVKRTGEKVFLECVQDMDHENMFWYRQDPGLGLRLIYFSYDVKMKEKGDIPEGYSVSREKKERFSLILESASTNQTSMYLCASLGSAGSSYNEQFFGPGTRLTVL.

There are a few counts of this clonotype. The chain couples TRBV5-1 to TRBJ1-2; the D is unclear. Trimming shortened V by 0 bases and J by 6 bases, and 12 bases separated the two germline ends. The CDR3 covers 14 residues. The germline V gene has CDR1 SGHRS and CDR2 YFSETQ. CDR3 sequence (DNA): TGCGCCAGCAGCTTGGGGTTTGTCGAAAATGGCTACACCTTC. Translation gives CASSLGFVENGYTF.

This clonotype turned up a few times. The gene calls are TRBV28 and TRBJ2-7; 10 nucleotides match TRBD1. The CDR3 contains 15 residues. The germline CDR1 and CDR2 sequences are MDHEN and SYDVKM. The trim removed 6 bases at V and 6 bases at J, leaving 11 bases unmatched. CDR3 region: CASRTDRGLIGEQYF. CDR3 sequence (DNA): TGTGCCAGCAGAACCGACAGGGGGCTGATCGGCGAGCAGTACTTC.

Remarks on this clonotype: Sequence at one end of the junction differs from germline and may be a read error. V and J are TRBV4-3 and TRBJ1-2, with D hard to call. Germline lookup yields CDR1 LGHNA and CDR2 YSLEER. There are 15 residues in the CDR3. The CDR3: CASSQDQTLNYAYTF. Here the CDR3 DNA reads TGCGCCAGCAGCCAAGATCAGACACTTAACTATGCCTACACCTTC.

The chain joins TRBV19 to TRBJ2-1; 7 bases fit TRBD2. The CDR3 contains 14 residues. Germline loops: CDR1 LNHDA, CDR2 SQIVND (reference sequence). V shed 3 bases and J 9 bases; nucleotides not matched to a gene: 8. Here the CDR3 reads CASSIGRERSEQFF. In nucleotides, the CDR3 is TGTGCCAGTAGTATTGGGAGGGAGAGAAGTGAGCAGTTCTTC.

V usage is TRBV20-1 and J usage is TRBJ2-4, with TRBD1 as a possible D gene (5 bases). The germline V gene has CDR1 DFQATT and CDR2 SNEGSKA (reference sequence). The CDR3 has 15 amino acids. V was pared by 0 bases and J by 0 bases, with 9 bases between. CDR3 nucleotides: TGCAGTGCTAGAGATCCGCAGGGAGCCAAAAACATTCAGTACTTC. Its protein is CSARDPQGAKNIQYF.

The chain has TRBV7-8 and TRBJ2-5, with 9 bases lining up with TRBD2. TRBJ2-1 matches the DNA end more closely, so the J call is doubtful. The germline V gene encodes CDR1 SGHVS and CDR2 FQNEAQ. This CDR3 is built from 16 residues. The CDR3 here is CASSNLLAGNTDEQFF. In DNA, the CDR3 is TGTGCCAGCAGCAACCTACTAGCGGGTAATACGGATGAGCAGTTCTTC.

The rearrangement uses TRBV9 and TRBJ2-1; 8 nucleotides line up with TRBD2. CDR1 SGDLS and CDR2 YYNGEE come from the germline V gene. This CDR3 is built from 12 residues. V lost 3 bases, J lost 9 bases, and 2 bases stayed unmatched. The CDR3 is CASSGTSGEQFF. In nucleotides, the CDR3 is TGTGCCAGCAGCGGAACTAGCGGTGAGCAGTTCTTC.

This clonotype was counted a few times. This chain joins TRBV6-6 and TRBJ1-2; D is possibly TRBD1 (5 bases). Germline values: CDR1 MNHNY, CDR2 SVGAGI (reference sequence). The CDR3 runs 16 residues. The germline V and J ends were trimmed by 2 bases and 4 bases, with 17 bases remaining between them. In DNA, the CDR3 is TGTGCCAGCAGTTACCAACCGGCAGGGCGTACCTATGGCTACACCTTC. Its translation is CASSYQPAGRTYGYTF.

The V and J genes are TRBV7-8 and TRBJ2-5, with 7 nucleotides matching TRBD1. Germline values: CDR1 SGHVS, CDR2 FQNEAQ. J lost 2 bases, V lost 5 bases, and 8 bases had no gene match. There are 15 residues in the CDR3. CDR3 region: CASSPWTGDQETQYF. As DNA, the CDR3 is TGTGCCAGCAGCCCCTGGACAGGCGATCAAGAGACCCAGTACTTC.

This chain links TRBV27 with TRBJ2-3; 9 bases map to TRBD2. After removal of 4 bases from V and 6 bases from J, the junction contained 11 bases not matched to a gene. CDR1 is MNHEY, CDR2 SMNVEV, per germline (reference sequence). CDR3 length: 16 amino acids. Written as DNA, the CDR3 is TGTGCCAGCAGTTGGGGGACTAGCCCGCTCAAGGATACGCAGTATTTT. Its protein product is CASSWGTSPLKDTQYF.

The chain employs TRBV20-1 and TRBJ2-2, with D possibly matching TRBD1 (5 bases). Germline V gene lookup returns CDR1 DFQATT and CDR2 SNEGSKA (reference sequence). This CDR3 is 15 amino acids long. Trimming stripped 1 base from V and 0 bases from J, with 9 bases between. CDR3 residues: CSARAVQANTGELFF. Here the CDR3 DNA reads TGCAGTGCTAGAGCGGTACAGGCGAACACCGGGGAGCTGTTTTTT.

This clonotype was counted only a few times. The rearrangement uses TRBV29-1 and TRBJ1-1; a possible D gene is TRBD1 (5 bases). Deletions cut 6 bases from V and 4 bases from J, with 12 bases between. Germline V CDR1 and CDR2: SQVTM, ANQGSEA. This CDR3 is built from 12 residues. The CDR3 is CSVGGKFTEAFF. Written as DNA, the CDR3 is TGCAGCGTGGGGGGGAAATTCACTGAAGCTTTCTTT.

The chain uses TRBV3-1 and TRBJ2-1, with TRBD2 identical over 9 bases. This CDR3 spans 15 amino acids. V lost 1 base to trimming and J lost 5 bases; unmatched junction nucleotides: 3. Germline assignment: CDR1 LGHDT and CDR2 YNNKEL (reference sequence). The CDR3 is CASSQGGLADNEQFF. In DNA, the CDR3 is TGTGCCAGCAGCCAAGGGGGACTAGCCGACAATGAGCAGTTCTTC.